One and the same sample provided the 28 T cell receptor beta chains below, sequenced in a study of blood T cells in healthy people across ages. Primers used in a second PCR of roughly 6 to 12 cycles were a sample-barcoded 5' primer and a J-beta primer mix. TCRdb called the 5' RACE reads again in MiXCR, with one record for every CDR3 protein. The data show hundreds of thousands of distinct CDR3 sequences, with around 45% seen just once and roughly 18% held by the top ten. The sample taken for sequencing was blood. All receptors derive from a man in his 60s in good health.

This clonotype was seen a handful of times. The chain joins TRBV7-2 to TRBJ2-5; D not resolved. The CDR3 totals 12 residues. Trimming left V 3 bases short and J 7 bases short, with 9 bases between. CDR1 SGHTA and CDR2 FQGNSA come from the germline V gene. The CDR3 DNA reads TGTGCCAGCAGCTTCGACTCGGGGACCCAGTACTTC. Translated, it gives CASSFDSGTQYF.

This clonotype was seen only a few times. The chain carries TRBV13 and TRBJ1-2; D unclear. This CDR3 region has 12 residues. V lost 7 bases and J lost 8, with 14 bases in between. The germline V gene has CDR1 PRHDT and CDR2 FYEKMQ (reference sequence). CDR3 region: CASTSPGAGYTF. CDR3 bases: TGTGCCAGCACCTCCCCGGGCGCAGGCTACACCTTC.

For this clonotype: Given a much more abundant clone one base away, this may be a read error. The chain joins TRBV29-1 to TRBJ2-7; no firm D call. This CDR3 has 12 amino acids. With 6 bases removed from V and 0 bases from J, the gap between germline ends came to 9 bases. Germline assignment: CDR1 SQVTM and CDR2 ANQGSEA. The CDR3 DNA is TGCAGCGTCACCACCAGCTCCTACGAGCAGTACTTC. Its translation is CSVTTSSYEQYF.

This clonotype was seen a few times. The chain has TRBV7-2 and TRBJ2-7; 7 nucleotides agree with TRBD1. This CDR3 spans 15 amino acids. Unmatched junction bases numbered 7, after V lost 5 bases and J lost 0 bases. CDR1 SGHTA and CDR2 FQGNSA come from the germline V gene. The CDR3 sequence is CASSPQGYSSYEQYF. Written as DNA, the CDR3 is TGTGCCAGCAGCCCACAGGGGTACAGCTCCTACGAGCAGTACTTC.

Turning to this clonotype: Possible read error: a much larger clone is one base away. The chain is built from TRBV3-1 and TRBJ2-1, with D perhaps matching TRBD2 (5 bases). This CDR3 is built from 13 residues. Per germline, CDR1 LGHDT and CDR2 YNNKEL (reference sequence). CDR3 sequence (DNA): TGTCCCAGCAGCCAAGACTACAACAATGAGCAGTTCTTC. It codes for CPSSQDYNNEQFF.

This clonotype occurred a few times. The chain joins TRBV7-9 to TRBJ2-5, with a weak D call TRBD1 (5 bases). The CDR3 is made up of 15 amino acids. The germline V gene has CDR1 SEHNR and CDR2 FQNEAQ (reference sequence). V lost 5 bases and J lost 3, with 16 bases in between. In nucleotides, the CDR3 is TGTGCCAGCAGCCTGTGGACAACCCTTAAAGAGACCCAGTACTTC. Residues: CASSLWTTLKETQYF.

Only a few counts were recorded for this clonotype. The chain carries TRBV12-3 or TRBV12-4 and TRBJ1-2, with TRBD1 as a possible D gene (5 bases). This CDR3 contains 17 residues. Trimming removed 1 base from V and 5 bases from J, with 20 bases in between. This CDR3 is CASSLVVAGADEYGYTF. For the CDR3, the DNA is TGTGCCAGCAGTTTAGTAGTCGCCGGGGCAGACGAGTATGGCTACACCTTC.

The chain uses TRBV18 and TRBJ2-7; 7 bases are shared with TRBD1. The V gene end was trimmed by 1 base and the J gene end by 2 bases; junction bases not matched to a gene: 5. This CDR3 has 15 residues. The V gene's germline CDR1 is KGHSH and CDR2 LQKENI. The CDR3 DNA follows: TGTGCCAGCTCACCACGGCATCAGGGGGCCTACGAGCAGTACTTC. Translating gives CASSPRHQGAYEQYF.

A word on this clonotype: A much larger clone is a single base away; this may be a read error. V and J are TRBV5-1 and TRBJ2-7; no firm D call. Germline V gene sequence: CDR1 SGHRS, CDR2 YFSETQ. The V end was cut by 0 bases, the J end by 3 bases, with 10 bases between. CDR3 length: 14 residues. CDR3 protein: CASSLGAGYYEQYF. The CDR3 DNA follows: TGCGCCAGCAGCTTGGGGGCAGGCTACTACGAGCAGTACTTC.

This clonotype was observed a handful of times. The chain links TRBV6-5 to TRBJ2-5; D is perhaps TRBD1 (6 bases). There are 15 residues in the CDR3. The germline CDR1 and CDR2 sequences are MNHEY and SVGAGI. V gave up 6 bases and J gave up 3 bases, with 17 bases separating them. The CDR3 DNA follows: TGTGCCAGCAGCCCTTACGACAGGTTGAAAGAGACCCAGTACTTC. Protein sequence: CASSPYDRLKETQYF.

The CDR3 reads CASSLALTRRGYEQYF. The CDR3 bases are TGTGCCAGCAGCTTAGCGCTCACTAGAAGGGGCTACGAGCAGTACTTC. The J gene is TRBJ2-7, the V gene TRBV7-2; D is tentatively TRBD1 or TRBD2 (5 bases each). Germline V CDR1 and CDR2: SGHTA, FQGNSA. Trimming shortened V by 0 bases and J by 3 bases, and 15 bases separated the two germline ends. CDR3 length: 16 amino acids.

CDR3 amino acids: CSATPHGGAGYTF. DNA for the CDR3: TGCAGTGCTACCCCCCACGGAGGAGCTGGCTACACCTTC. V usage is TRBV20-1 and J usage is TRBJ1-2; D not resolved. Germline-derived CDR1 and CDR2 are DFQATT and SNEGSKA (reference sequence). The V end lost 4 bases, the J end lost 7 bases, and 16 bases lay between the germline ends. This CDR3 has 13 residues.

This clonotype was seen many times. The chain employs TRBV5-1 and TRBJ2-7; 14 bases align to TRBD2. The CDR3 sequence is 17 residues long. The V gene end was trimmed by 4 bases and the J gene end by 0 bases; junction bases not matched to a gene: 6. Germline CDR1 and CDR2: SGHRS and YFSETQ. Here the CDR3 reads CASSRGLAGDHSYEQYF. The DNA of the CDR3 is TGCGCCAGCAGCAGGGGACTAGCGGGGGACCACTCCTACGAGCAGTACTTC.

The V call is TRBV6-5, the J call TRBJ2-4; D possibly corresponds to TRBD1 (6 bases). TRBJ2-7 matches the DNA end more closely, so the J call is doubtful. This CDR3 is 15 amino acids long. Looked up from germline, CDR1 is MNHEY and CDR2 is SVGAGI. The CDR3 loop is CASSRQVGQIYEQYF. CDR3 sequence (DNA): TGTGCCAGCAGCCGACAGGTAGGACAGATCTACGAGCAGTACTTC.

The sample holds a few counts of this clonotype. The rearrangement joins TRBV6-5 to TRBJ2-1; D remains ambiguous. The CDR3 extends over 14 amino acids. CDR1 is MNHEY and CDR2 is SVGAGI in the germline V gene. V was trimmed by 2 bases and J by 6 bases, leaving 11 bases between them. CDR3 protein: CASSYDRLVNEQFF. Here the CDR3 DNA reads TGTGCCAGCAGTTACGATCGTTTAGTCAATGAGCAGTTCTTC.

The chain has TRBV28 and TRBJ2-1; 8 bases are a match to TRBD2. The CDR3 has 15 residues. Per germline, CDR1 MDHEN and CDR2 SYDVKM. After removal of 11 bases from V and 2 bases from J, the junction contained 11 bases not matched to a gene. The CDR3 DNA sequence: TGTGCCGCGATTGGCGGGGGGCTTACCTACAATGAGCAGTTCTTC. Translation: CAAIGGGLTYNEQFF.

The CDR3 DNA follows: TGTGCCAGCAGACAAGACACTTACAATGAGCAGTACTTC. Translated, it gives CASRQDTYNEQYF. This chain links TRBV16 with TRBJ2-1; D is ambiguous. The J call may not be correct, given that the DNA end is closer to TRBJ2-7. The CDR3 totals 13 residues. CDR1 is KGHSY, CDR2 FQNENV, per germline.

The genes are TRBV28 and TRBJ1-1, with 7 positions matching TRBD1. The J segment lost 4 bases and the V segment lost 3 bases, leaving 14 bases of the junction unmatched. Looked up from germline, CDR1 is MDHEN and CDR2 is SYDVKM. This CDR3 contains 17 residues. CDR3 DNA sequence: TGTGCCAGCAGTTTTGACCCCAGACAGGGTGAGAGCACTGAAGCTTTCTTT. It translates to CASSFDPRQGESTEAFF.

The rearrangement uses TRBV3-1 and TRBJ2-7; 7 bases align to TRBD2. The DNA matches TRBJ2-5 better at its end, which makes the J call doubtful. CDR1 is LGHDT, CDR2 YNNKEL, per germline (reference sequence). This CDR3 spans 17 amino acids. CDR3: CASTLKVSGSVSETQYF. The CDR3 DNA reads TGTGCCAGCACCCTCAAAGTTAGCGGGTCGGTTAGTGAGACCCAGTACTTC.

The genes are TRBV7-2 and TRBJ2-1; D ambiguous. The CDR3 is 13 residues long. Trimming stripped 5 bases from V and 7 bases from J, with 12 bases between. The germline CDR1 and CDR2 sequences are SGHTA and FQGNSA. DNA of the CDR3: TGTGCCAGCAGCCCCCTAGTAGGTAATGAGCAGTTCTTC. Its protein product is CASSPLVGNEQFF.

This chain uses TRBV29-1 with TRBJ2-7; 8 nucleotides agree with TRBD1. The germline CDR1 and CDR2 sequences are SQVTM and ANQGSEA. This CDR3 has 13 amino acids. Unmatched junction bases numbered 4, after V lost 4 bases and J lost 2 bases. CDR3 loop: CSVVGQGPYEQYF. CDR3 nucleotide sequence: TGCAGCGTTGTTGGACAGGGACCCTACGAGCAGTACTTC.

In the case of this clonotype: At one end, the junction sequence differs from germline, possibly due to a read error. J is TRBJ2-7 and V is TRBV5-5, with D maybe TRBD1 (5 bases). Germline lookup yields CDR1 SGHKS and CDR2 YYEKEE (reference sequence). The CDR3 covers 13 residues. The CDR3 protein is CASSQGSSCEQYF. The CDR3 nucleotides are TGTGCCAGCAGCCAGGGATCTTCCTGCGAGCAGTACTTC. Drawing the rest from reference TRBV5-5 and TRBJ2-7, the complete variable domain is DAGVTQSPTHLIKTRGQQVTLRCSPISGHKSVSWYQQVLGQGPQFIFQYYEKEERGRGNFPDRFSARQFPNYSSELNVNALLLGDSALYLCASSQGSSCEQYFGPGTRLTVT.

This clonotype was counted only a few times. The rearrangement uses TRBV15 and TRBJ2-1, with D perhaps TRBD2 (5 bases). Trimming pared 5 bases from V and 2 bases from J, leaving 16 bases between. Germline assignment: CDR1 LNHNV and CDR2 YYDKDF (reference sequence). CDR3 size: 16 residues. The CDR3 spells CATSPKRRRTYNEQFF. The CDR3 DNA reads TGTGCCACCAGCCCTAAGCGGAGACGGACCTACAATGAGCAGTTCTTC. Filled out from reference TRBV15 and TRBJ2-1, the complete variable domain reads DAMVIQNPRYQVTQFGKPVTLSCSQTLNHNVMYWYQQKSSQAPKLLFHYYDKDFNNEADTPDNFQSRRPNTSFCFLDIRSPGLGDTAMYLCATSPKRRRTYNEQFFGPGTRLTVL.

The chain recombines TRBV6-2 or TRBV6-3 with TRBJ2-1, with D perhaps TRBD1 (6 bases). CDR1 and CDR2 from the germline V gene are MNHEY and SVGEGT. The CDR3 contains 16 residues. With 0 bases removed from V and 5 bases from J, the gap between germline ends came to 14 bases. The CDR3, as DNA: TGTGCCAGCAGTTACTCGAACAGGGTGCCAGACAATGAGCAGTTCTTC. Its protein is CASSYSNRVPDNEQFF.

This clonotype was recorded many times. The V call is TRBV6-5, the J call TRBJ2-5; 7 positions match TRBD1. CDR3 size: 13 residues. The V and J ends lost 6 bases and 5 bases, in that order; junction bases with no gene match: 6. CDR1 MNHEY and CDR2 SVGAGI come from the germline V gene. Written as DNA, the CDR3 is TGTGCCAGCAGCCTACAGGGGTCGGAGACCCAGTACTTC. It encodes CASSLQGSETQYF.

The rearrangement joins TRBV5-1 to TRBJ2-5; D remains ambiguous. Germline CDR1 is SGHRS and CDR2 is YFSETQ. V lost 2 bases to trimming and J lost 3 bases, with 11 bases between them. The CDR3 has 14 amino acids. CDR3 in DNA: TGCGCCAGCAGCTTCGGAACCAGAGAAGAGACCCAGTACTTC. It codes for CASSFGTREETQYF.

This clonotype was counted between two and nine times. This sequence joins TRBV3-1 and TRBJ2-3; the D gene could be TRBD1 or TRBD2 (5 bases each). V was pared by 0 bases and J by 2 bases, with 27 bases between. Looked up from germline, CDR1 is LGHDT and CDR2 is YNNKEL (reference sequence). There are 21 residues in the CDR3. CDR3 region: CASSQDSRPGRKTRATDTQYF. CDR3 coding DNA: TGTGCCAGCAGCCAAGACAGTCGTCCGGGGCGGAAAACCCGCGCCACAGATACGCAGTATTTT.

The chain is built from TRBV7-9 and TRBJ2-5; D may be TRBD1 (5 bases). The V gene lost 5 bases and the J gene lost 11 bases, with 15 bases spanning the gap. The length of the CDR3 is 12 residues. Per the germline V gene, CDR1 is SEHNR and CDR2 is FQNEAQ (reference sequence). The CDR3 here is CASSETVNEQYF. The CDR3 DNA reads as TGTGCCAGCAGCGAGACAGTCAATGAGCAGTACTTC.